This entry concerns a single T cell receptor beta chain. This sample was taken from a study of blood T cell repertoires in COVID-19. Methods used by the authors: Reference gene primer amplification in the assay estimated nucleated cell counts. Clones were read by immunoSEQ multiplex PCR, and TCRdb kept only the in-frame ones, dropping some. The V and J calls and the clone size are those of that table, but D and trimming were determined from the DNA. The sample lists about 200,000 clones; approximately 83% were seen once. Which cohort a participant joined came from the clinical history participants gave. V lost 0 bases to trimming and J lost 1 base; unmatched junction nucleotides: 8. Germline V gives CDR1 SGHRS, CDR2 YFSETQ. The CDR3 covers 18 residues.

The TCR sequence derives from a middle-aged woman with acute COVID-19. Material: PBMCs or T cells enriched from blood (not recorded which). The chain links TRBV5-1 to TRBJ2-5; 11 nucleotides agree with TRBD2. The chain's CDR3 is CASSLAPLTSGGQETQYF. The CDR3 region has the DNA TGCGCCAGCAGCTTGGCCCCCCTTACTAGCGGGGGCCAAGAGACCCAGTACTTC.